Shown below are 24 T cell receptor beta chains from a single sample sequenced in a study of beta chain features in type 1 diabetes. General observations from the study: Among patients with Type 1 diabetes, TCRB CDR3s were moderately but significantly shorter in every one of the four CD4+ subsets.

Their antigens remain unidentified. The sequenced template was cDNA made from the entire isolated RNA. This table comes from immunoSEQ multiplex PCR, and its TCRdb copy is limited to in-frame clones, with some not included. The table includes around 690,000 clones, around 12% detected once. The specimen was naive CD4+ T cells from blood. The receptors were gathered from a man aged 25 to 45 with type 1 diabetes.

This clone was seen a handful of times. The chain is built from TRBV28 and TRBJ2-7, with TRBD1 identical over 7 bases. V was pared by 2 bases and J by 6 bases, with 7 bases of the junction left unmatched. There are 14 residues in the CDR3. Germline CDR1 is MDHEN and CDR2 is SYDVKM. The CDR3 region has the DNA TGTGCCAGCAGTTTACATGGACAGGTAGGCGAGCAGTACTTC. Translation gives CASSLHGQVGEQYF.

V gene TRBV4-2 combines with J gene TRBJ1-5; tentative D call: TRBD1 (5 bases). The V end lost 0 bases, the J end lost 7 bases, and 16 bases lay between the germline ends. CDR1 and CDR2 from the germline V gene are LGHNA and YNFKEQ. CDR3 length equals 16 residues. The CDR3 DNA reads TGTGCCAGCAGCCAAGAGTCGGGGCGAGTCAACCAGCCCCAGCATTTT. Its translation: CASSQESGRVNQPQHF.

The chain has TRBV6-1 and TRBJ2-7; the D gene is possibly TRBD1 (6 bases). V lost 9 bases to trimming and J lost 3 bases, with 12 bases between them. Germline V gene lookup returns CDR1 MNHNS and CDR2 SASEGT. The CDR3 length is 12 residues. The CDR3, as DNA: TGTGCCAGTAAGAAACAGGGCTACGAGCAGTACTTC. As protein: CASKKQGYEQYF.

The genes are TRBV29-1 and TRBJ1-2, with D possibly being TRBD1 (6 bases). Trimming left V 6 bases short and J 5 bases short, with 10 bases between. The V gene's germline CDR1 is SQVTM and CDR2 ANQGSEA. The CDR3 sequence is 11 residues long. Written as DNA, the CDR3 is TGCAGCGTCAGGGGTGGATATGGCTACACCTTC. Translating it yields CSVRGGYGYTF.

Comments on this clone: The sample holds other DNA sequences that translate to the same CDR3. For the CDR3, the DNA is TGCGCCAGCAGCGGAGGTGAGACCCAGTACTTC. Translating it yields CASSGGETQYF. V gene TRBV5-1 combines with J gene TRBJ2-5, with a possible D match to TRBD2 (5 bases). CDR1 SGHRS and CDR2 YFSETQ come from the germline V gene. The CDR3 contains 11 residues. The V gene lost 4 bases and the J gene lost 5 bases, with 6 bases spanning the gap.

The chain uses TRBV21-1 and TRBJ2-1; TRBD2 reflects the table's D call only, with no check against the DNA. TRBV21-1 is a documented pseudogene. CDR3 length: 15 residues. The CDR3 loop reads CASSKGPLVAPEQFF. Here the CDR3 DNA reads TGTGCCAGCAGCAAAGGGCCCCTTGTAGCCCCTGAGCAGTTCTTC.

J is TRBJ1-2 and V is TRBV30; the D gene is possibly TRBD1 (5 bases). From germline, CDR1 is GTSNPN and CDR2 SVGIG (reference sequence). The CDR3 runs 18 residues. Trimming took off 3 bases at V and 2 bases at J, with 25 bases between the two ends. CDR3 DNA sequence: TGTGCCTGGAGGGCCGTTATCGCCCAGGGAGGGCGCAACTATGGCTACACCTTC. Translated: CAWRAVIAQGGRNYGYTF.

The chain joins TRBV29-1 to TRBJ1-2, with TRBD1 identical over 7 bases. V trimming: 2 bases; J trimming: 6 bases; junction bases outside the gene matches: 6. Per germline, CDR1 SQVTM and CDR2 ANQGSEA. There are 13 residues in the CDR3. The CDR3 DNA is TGCAGCGTTGAACGAACAGGGGCGCATGGCTACACCTTC. It translates to CSVERTGAHGYTF.

The chain couples TRBV30 to TRBJ1-2; D may be TRBD1 (6 bases). CDR3 length equals 14 residues. CDR1 and CDR2 (germline): GTSNPN, SVGIG (reference sequence). V gave up 0 bases and J gave up 8 bases, with 16 bases separating them. The CDR3, as DNA: TGTGCCTGGAGTGTAGGGGGGTTCTGGGACGGCTACACCTTC. This gives the protein CAWSVGGFWDGYTF.

This clone was observed a few times. CDR3 bases: TGCGCCAGCAGCCAGCTAGCGGGGAGCACAGATACGCAGTATTTT. Encoded protein: CASSQLAGSTDTQYF. This chain links TRBV4-3 with TRBJ2-3; the match to TRBD2 covers 9 bases. Germline assignment: CDR1 LGHNA and CDR2 YSLEER. V gave up 3 bases and J gave up 0 bases; unmatched junction bases: 1. The CDR3 is made up of 15 amino acids.

This clone was counted only a few times. This chain uses TRBV2 with TRBJ1-2, with D possibly TRBD1 on 6 matching bases. The CDR3 is made up of 14 amino acids. The germline V and J ends were trimmed by 6 bases and 1 base, with 12 bases remaining between them. CDR1 and CDR2 from the germline V gene are SNHLY and FYNNEI. CDR3 region: CASRKGGINYGYTF. CDR3 in DNA: TGTGCCAGCAGAAAGGGGGGGATTAACTATGGCTACACCTTC.

This clone was seen just once. The chain is built from TRBV7-2 and TRBJ2-7; TRBD2 aligns across 11 bases. V lost 3 bases and J lost 4; bases outside the gene matches: 5. The CDR3 sequence is 15 residues long. The germline CDR1 and CDR2 sequences are SGHTA and FQGNSA. The CDR3 here is CASSLKLAGAYEQYF. The CDR3 DNA sequence: TGTGCCAGCAGCTTGAAACTAGCGGGGGCTTACGAGCAGTACTTC.

The chain carries TRBV6-5 and TRBJ2-7, with D uncertain. Per germline, CDR1 MNHEY and CDR2 SVGAGI. Trimming cost V 8 bases and J 4 bases, with 9 bases left between them. This CDR3 contains 11 residues. As DNA, the CDR3 is TGTGCCAGCGGAAGTCGGTACGAGCAGTACTTC. This encodes CASGSRYEQYF.

This clone was seen more than once but under ten times. The chain has TRBV30 and TRBJ2-2; D is undetermined. The CDR3 is 13 residues long. Germline V gene sequence: CDR1 GTSNPN, CDR2 SVGIG (reference sequence). V gave up 0 bases and J gave up 8 bases, with 10 bases separating them. The CDR3 nucleotides read TGTGCCTGGAGTGTAAGGTCCTCGGGGGAGCTGTTTTTT. Its protein product is CAWSVRSSGELFF.

V usage is TRBV5-6 and J usage is TRBJ2-2; possible D gene TRBD1, 6 bases. Trimming pared 4 bases from V and 1 base from J, leaving 11 bases between. The length of the CDR3 is 15 residues. The germline CDR1 and CDR2 sequences are SGHDT and YYEEEE. The CDR3 nucleotides read TGTGCCAGCAGCCCCCGGACAGAGAACACCGGGGAGCTGTTTTTT. Residues: CASSPRTENTGELFF.

This clone occurred a few times. This rearrangement joins TRBV25-1 to TRBJ1-2; D is possibly TRBD1 (6 bases). The CDR3 sequence is 13 residues long. Germline V lookup: CDR1 MGHDK, CDR2 SYGVNS. Trimming removed 6 bases at V and 4 bases at J, with 12 bases between. The chain's CDR3 is CASSEEGGYGYTF. The CDR3 DNA reads as TGTGCCAGCAGCGAAGAAGGGGGCTATGGCTACACCTTC.

The CDR3 region is CSAKGGWGYTF. In DNA form, the CDR3 reads TGCAGCGCTAAGGGTGGTTGGGGCTACACCTTC. This rearrangement joins TRBV29-1 to TRBJ1-2; D is undetermined. Trimming cost V 7 bases and J 8 bases, with 14 bases left between them. This CDR3 is built from 11 residues. Germline CDR1 and CDR2: SQVTM and ANQGSEA. The full variable domain, its missing parts supplied by reference TRBV29-1 and TRBJ1-2, is SAVISQKPSRDICQRGTSLTIQCQVDSQVTMMFWYRQQPGQSLTLIATANQGSEATYESGFVIDKFPISRPNLTFSTLTVSNMSPEDSSIYLCSAKGGWGYTFGSGTRLTVV.

The chain couples TRBV9 to TRBJ1-2; maybe TRBD1 (5 bases). The CDR3 is 14 residues long. Germline values: CDR1 SGDLS, CDR2 YYNGEE. V was pared by 3 bases and J by 2 bases, with 11 bases between. The CDR3 bases are TGTGCCAGCAGCGCGGACACACCGAACTATGGCTACACCTTC. This gives the protein CASSADTPNYGYTF.

The J gene is TRBJ2-2, the V gene TRBV10-3; 8 bases match TRBD1. The J segment lost 1 base and the V segment lost 4 bases, leaving 5 bases of the junction unmatched. This CDR3 region has 16 residues. Germline values: CDR1 ENHRY, CDR2 SYGVKD. DNA for the CDR3: TGTGCCATCAGTGGGCCAGGACAGGGGAACACCGGGGAGCTGTTTTTT. As protein: CAISGPGQGNTGELFF.

This clone was detected only a few times. The chain employs TRBV2 and TRBJ1-6, with D tentatively TRBD1 (6 bases). Germline V gene sequence: CDR1 SNHLY, CDR2 FYNNEI. Trimming pared 5 bases from V and 7 bases from J, leaving 12 bases between. The CDR3 extends over 14 amino acids. The CDR3 sequence is CASSSQGPNSPLHF. As DNA, the CDR3 is TGTGCCAGCAGTAGCCAGGGGCCGAATTCACCCCTCCACTTT.

The CDR3 nucleotides read TGTGCCAGTAGTATAGGACGGGGGCCCCCGGTGGATACGCAGTATTTT. It encodes CASSIGRGPPVDTQYF. The V gene is TRBV19, the J gene TRBJ2-3; D is tentatively TRBD1 or TRBD2 (6 bases each). The V end was cut by 1 base, the J end by 6 bases, with 17 bases between. Germline loops: CDR1 LNHDA, CDR2 SQIVND (reference sequence). The length of the CDR3 is 16 residues.

V and J are TRBV6-1 and TRBJ2-1; D gene uncertain. V was clipped by 5 bases and J by 2 bases, with 13 bases between them. Germline V gene sequence: CDR1 MNHNS, CDR2 SASEGT. The CDR3 contains 15 residues. For the CDR3, the DNA is TGTGCCAGCAGTCGGTCCGGGCACACCTACAATGAGCAGTTCTTC. It encodes CASSRSGHTYNEQFF.

This rearrangement joins TRBV4-2 to TRBJ2-5; 7 bases agree with TRBD2. The V and J ends lost 3 bases and 0 bases, in that order; junction bases with no gene match: 4. Germline-derived CDR1 and CDR2 are LGHNA and YNFKEQ. The CDR3 extends over 15 amino acids. In DNA form, the CDR3 reads TGTGCCAGCAGCCACGGCGGGGGTAACCAAGAGACCCAGTACTTC. It yields the protein CASSHGGGNQETQYF.

The chain has TRBV6-1 and TRBJ2-7; possibly TRBD1 for D (6 bases). Trimming stripped 6 bases from V and 0 bases from J, with 9 bases between. CDR3 length: 13 amino acids. CDR1 and CDR2 (germline): MNHNS, SASEGT. The CDR3 loop is CASRQDSSYEQYF. The CDR3 region has the DNA TGTGCCAGCAGACAGGACAGCTCCTACGAGCAGTACTTC.